One and the same sample provided the 30 T cell receptor beta chains below, sequenced in a study of tumor-infiltrating lymphocytes in primary liver carcinoma. The researchers produced TCR beta cDNA from 450 to 600 ng total RNA with a constant-region primer. Three nested multiplex PCR rounds, a slightly modified ARM-PCR method, built the TCR beta libraries. The opening two PCR rounds, around 11 cycles each, paired TRBV1-TRBV30 forward primers with a C-beta reverse primer. One entry per CDR3 protein results from TCRdb running MiXCR on the multiplex PCR reads. The top ten hold more than 7% of the sample, which has some 130,000 distinct CDR3 sequences, around 70% seen once. It was from roughly 20-30 mg of unsorted bulk tissue that RNA and DNA were co-extracted. The sample comprised tumor-adjacent normal liver tissue. These receptors originate from a woman aged 55-70 years with primary liver carcinoma and hepatitis B virus infection.

This clonotype came up many times. J is TRBJ1-2 and V is TRBV28; 7 bases match TRBD1. This CDR3 has 15 residues. After removal of 4 bases from V and 6 bases from J, the junction contained 11 bases not matched to a gene. The germline V gene encodes CDR1 MDHEN and CDR2 SYDVKM. The CDR3 region is CASSSPGRGRNGYTF. CDR3 in DNA: TGTGCCAGCAGTTCCCCGGGAAGGGGGCGTAATGGCTACACCTTC.

On this clonotype: An end of the junction differs from the germline gene, which may be a read error. This rearrangement joins TRBV4-1 to TRBJ2-3; D remains unclear. CDR3 length: 15 residues. Per germline, CDR1 MGHRA and CDR2 YSYEKL. CDR3 sequence reads: CVSSLKPLSADAQYF. Here the CDR3 DNA reads TGCGTCAGCAGCCTCAAGCCTCTTTCGGCAGATGCGCAGTATTTT.

This clonotype was counted only a few times. Since a much larger clone is just one base distant, this may be a read error. This chain uses TRBV6-5 with TRBJ2-2, with 9 bases matching TRBD1. This CDR3 is 15 amino acids long. CDR1 MNHEY and CDR2 SVGAGI come from the germline V gene. This CDR3 is CASSTYRGLTGELVF. CDR3 DNA sequence: TGTGCCAGCAGTACCTACAGGGGGCTCACCGGGGAGCTGGTTTTT.

About this clonotype: A read error may explain this, as a much larger clone is one base away. The chain joins TRBV30 to TRBJ2-5, with 8 positions matching TRBD1. This CDR3 has 15 amino acids. Germline V gives CDR1 GTSNPN, CDR2 SVGIG (reference sequence). V was clipped by 7 bases and J by 5 bases; unmatched bases: 15. CDR3 residues: CALRPPRGRKETQYF. The CDR3, as DNA: TGTGCCTTGAGACCCCCCAGGGGGCGGAAGGAGACCCAGTACTTC.

This clonotype was observed many times. This chain uses TRBV4-2 with TRBJ2-3, with 9 bases that match TRBD2. The CDR3 length is 14 residues. Germline CDR1 LGHNA, CDR2 YNFKEQ. V gave up 8 bases and J gave up 2 bases; unmatched junction bases: 5. The CDR3 here is CASSAGGPTDTQYF. As DNA, the CDR3 is TGTGCCAGCTCGGCGGGAGGGCCCACAGATACGCAGTATTTT.

The genes are TRBV12-3 or TRBV12-4 and TRBJ1-5, with 9 nucleotides matching TRBD1. The J call is uncertain, as TRBJ2-3 better fits the DNA end. The CDR3 covers 14 residues. The CDR3 nucleotides read TGTGCCAGCAGTTGGACAGGGGTGAAACAGCCCCAGTATTTT. Amino acids: CASSWTGVKQPQYF.

V usage is TRBV5-1 and J usage is TRBJ2-1; possible D gene TRBD2, 6 bases. The CDR3 consists of 16 residues. Germline-derived CDR1 and CDR2 are SGHRS and YFSETQ. The V end lost 0 bases, the J end lost 10 bases, and 20 bases lay between the germline ends. CDR3 amino acids: CASSLARQGGVKEQFF. In DNA, the CDR3 is TGCGCCAGCAGCTTGGCCAGGCAGGGAGGAGTAAAAGAGCAGTTCTTC. The whole variable domain, remainder taken from reference TRBV5-1 and TRBJ2-1, is KAGVTQTPRYLIKTRGQQVTLSCSPISGHRSVSWYQQTPGQGLQFLFEYFSETQRNKGNFPGRFSGRQFSNSRSEMNVSTLELGDSALYLCASSLARQGGVKEQFFGPGTRLTVL.

The table lists this clonotype with many counts. The V and J genes are TRBV6-1 and TRBJ1-1; D is undetermined. Trimming cost V 2 bases and J 1 base, with 5 bases left between them. The CDR3 consists of 13 residues. Germline values: CDR1 MNHNS, CDR2 SASEGT. DNA for the CDR3: TGTGCCAGCAGTGAATCTCGGAACACTGAAGCTTTCTTT. The encoded protein is CASSESRNTEAFF.

For this clonotype: One junction end does not reproduce the germline sequence, and a read error may be involved. V gene TRBV14 combines with J gene TRBJ2-7; D not certain. Per the germline V gene, CDR1 is SGHDN and CDR2 is FVKESK. The CDR3 totals 13 residues. CDR3 sequence reads: CTSSQVGGYEQYF. The CDR3 DNA reads TGTACCAGCAGCCAAGTAGGCGGCTACGAGCAGTACTTC.

Regarding this clonotype: This likely comes from a read error, as the CDR3 has no conserved phenylalanine or tryptophan at its end. This rearrangement joins TRBV12-3 or TRBV12-4 to TRBJ2-7, with 7 positions matching TRBD2. This CDR3 has 18 residues. The CDR3 protein is CDSSLGDRLAVSSYEQYL. The DNA of the CDR3 is TGTGACAGCAGTTTAGGAGACAGACTAGCAGTCAGCTCCTACGAGCAGTACTTA.

With respect to this clonotype: The germline gene is not matched at one end of the junction; a read error may be the cause. This chain joins TRBV6-5 and TRBJ2-7, with 7 bases that match TRBD2. The CDR3 length is 14 residues. CDR1 and CDR2 from the germline V gene are MNHEY and SVGAGI. CDR3 in DNA: TGTGCCTGCAGACTAGCCGCACACTCCTACAAGCAGTACTTC. This encodes CACRLAAHSYKQYF.

Ten or more counts support this clonotype. The chain employs TRBV29-1 and TRBJ2-7; unclear D gene. CDR1 is SQVTM, CDR2 ANQGSEA, per germline. V was clipped by 4 bases and J by 6 bases, with 13 bases between them. The CDR3 has 12 residues. The CDR3 loop reads CSVGIRLSEQYF. CDR3 nucleotides: TGCAGCGTTGGTATCAGGTTGTCCGAGCAGTACTTC.

This clonotype was found once. This may be a read error, as it is one base from a much larger clone. The rearrangement links TRBV7-8 to TRBJ2-4, with 8 bases lining up with TRBD2. Per germline, CDR1 SGHVS and CDR2 FQNEAQ. The CDR3 has 15 residues. For the CDR3, the DNA is TGTGCCAGCAGCTTCTCAGCGGGAGAATTGAACATTCAGTGCTTC. The encoded protein is CASSFSAGELNIQCF. Looking up the rest from reference TRBV7-8 and TRBJ2-4 gives the full variable domain: GAGVSQSPRYKVAKRGQDVALRCDPISGHVSLFWYQQALGQGPEFLTYFQNEAQLDKSGLPSDRFFAERPEGSVSTLKIQRTQQEDSAVYLCASSFSAGELNIQCFGAGTRLSVL.

V and J are TRBV10-3 and TRBJ2-1; the D is unclear. V was cut by 4 bases and J by 9 bases, with 10 bases left in between. This CDR3 comprises 12 residues. CDR1 and CDR2 from the germline V gene are ENHRY and SYGVKD. CDR3 protein: CAISVEGSEQFF. The CDR3 DNA reads as TGTGCCATCAGTGTAGAAGGGTCTGAGCAGTTCTTC.

In the case of this clonotype: The junction departs from the called germline gene at one end, perhaps through a read error. The rearrangement joins TRBV6-6 to TRBJ2-3; 14 nucleotides agree with TRBD2. Germline CDR1 reads MNHNY; CDR2 reads SVGAGI (reference sequence). The CDR3 extends over 17 amino acids. The CDR3: CGTRRGTSGGSTDTHYF. CDR3 sequence (DNA): TGTGGCACCCGAAGAGGGACTAGCGGGGGAAGCACAGATACGCACTATTTT.

This clonotype is a singleton in its sample. An end of the junction differs from the germline gene, which may be a read error. The genes are TRBV11-2 and TRBJ1-4; 7 bases fit TRBD1. Germline V CDR1 and CDR2: SGHAT, FQNNGV. The CDR3 is made up of 18 amino acids. CDR3 region: CDSSLSIRTGRTNEKLFF. Written as DNA, the CDR3 is TGTGACAGCAGCTTAAGCATCCGGACAGGTCGGACTAATGAAAAACTGTTTTTT. Complete variable domain (other parts from reference TRBV11-2 and TRBJ1-4): EAGVAQSPRYKIIEKRQSVAFWCNPISGHATLYWYQQILGQGPKLLIQFQNNGVVDDSQLPKDRFSAERLKGVDSTLKIQPAKLEDSAVYLCDSSLSIRTGRTNEKLFFGSGTQLSVL.

With regard to this clonotype: Germline and junction disagree at one end, which may indicate a read error. The chain combines TRBV28 with TRBJ1-6, with no clear D. The CDR3 has 16 residues. CDR1 and CDR2 (germline): MDHEN, SYDVKM. CDR3 DNA: TGTACCAGCAGTTTAGTCGTGGGTTTCGGAGATTCACCCCTCCACTTT. This translates into CTSSLVVGFGDSPLHF.

About this clonotype itself: Its ends do not fully match the called genes, so a read error is possible. The rearrangement joins TRBV12-3 or TRBV12-4 to TRBJ1-1; D unresolved. The CDR3 spans 13 residues. CDR3 bases: TGTACCAGCACCCAGTACAGGAACACTGAAGCTTTCTTT. It encodes CTSTQYRNTEAFF.

A note on this clonotype: A much larger clone lies a single base off, so this may be a read error. This chain joins TRBV5-1 and TRBJ2-1; D uncertain. The length of the CDR3 is 15 residues. V lost 5 bases to trimming and J lost 1 base, with 13 bases between them. Germline V gives CDR1 SGHRS, CDR2 YFSETQ. The CDR3 DNA follows: TGCGCCAGCAGTCCAGACACCGGATCCTACAATGAGCAGTTCTTC. It specifies CASSPDTGSYNEQFF. Variable domain in full (rest from reference TRBV5-1 and TRBJ2-1): KAGVTQTPRYLIKTRGQQVTLSCSPISGHRSVSWYQQTPGQGLQFLFEYFSETQRNKGNFPGRFSGRQFSNSRSEMNVSTLELGDSALYLCASSPDTGSYNEQFFGPGTRLTVL.

The sample holds many counts of this clonotype. The rearrangement links TRBV5-4 to TRBJ2-5; 7 bases are a match to TRBD1. Germline V gives CDR1 SGHNT, CDR2 YYREEE (reference sequence). CDR3 length: 15 amino acids. The trim removed 4 bases at V and 0 bases at J, leaving 6 bases unmatched. Here the CDR3 DNA reads TGTGCCAGCAGCCAGGGGACAGCCAACCAAGAGACCCAGTACTTC. Its protein is CASSQGTANQETQYF.

Note on this clonotype: A read error may account for a junction end that differs from germline. The V gene is TRBV11-1, the J gene TRBJ2-3, with 7 bases lining up with TRBD2. The CDR3 has 14 residues. Germline assignment: CDR1 SGHAT and CDR2 FQDESV (reference sequence). The CDR3 DNA follows: TGTGCCAGTAGCTTAATGCAACGTGCGGGAGAGTTTCACTTT. This sequence encodes CASSLMQRAGEFHF.

About this clonotype itself: This may arise from a read error, as a much more abundant clone is one base away. The CDR3 loop is CASSLGQASNRPQHF. CDR3 coding DNA: TGTGCCAGCAGCTTGGGACAAGCTTCCAATCGGCCCCAGCATTTT. The chain couples TRBV7-9 to TRBJ1-5; a possible D gene is TRBD1 (6 bases). CDR1 SEHNR and CDR2 FQNEAQ come from the germline V gene (reference sequence). This CDR3 comprises 15 residues.

A word on this clonotype: A much larger clone is a single base away; this may be a read error. V is TRBV28 and J is TRBJ2-7, with 7 bases identical to TRBD1. The CDR3 has 14 residues. Germline lookup yields CDR1 MDHEN and CDR2 SYDVKM. This CDR3 reads CVSSFPRQGLEQYF. The CDR3, as DNA: TGTGTCAGCAGTTTCCCGAGACAGGGTCTCGAGCAGTACTTC.

Concerning this clonotype: A much larger clone lies one base from this, so it may be a read error. The conserved phenylalanine or tryptophan is not found at the CDR3 terminus, so this likely reflects a read error. The chain has TRBV30 and TRBJ1-2; a possible D gene is TRBD1 (5 bases). Trimming removed 2 bases from V and 6 bases from J, with 13 bases in between. Germline lookup yields CDR1 GTSNPN and CDR2 SVGIG (reference sequence). This CDR3 is built from 13 residues. The chain's CDR3 is CAWSSQGWNGYTS. The CDR3 DNA sequence: TGTGCCTGGAGTTCCCAGGGCTGGAATGGCTACACCTCC.

Details on this clonotype: A much larger clone is a single base away; this may be a read error. The chain joins TRBV5-1 to TRBJ2-2, with D possibly being TRBD1 (5 bases). The CDR3 spans 13 residues. Germline V gene lookup returns CDR1 SGHRS and CDR2 YFSETQ. In DNA, the CDR3 is TGCACCAGCAGCTTGGTGGGGCCCGGGGAGCTGTTTTTT. Translating it yields CTSSLVGPGELFF. Complete variable domain (other parts from reference TRBV5-1 and TRBJ2-2): KAGVTQTPRYLIKTRGQQVTLSCSPISGHRSVSWYQQTPGQGLQFLFEYFSETQRNKGNFPGRFSGRQFSNSRSEMNVSTLELGDSALYLCTSSLVGPGELFFGEGSRLTVL.

This clonotype was observed many times. The chain uses TRBV29-1 and TRBJ1-3, with no clear D. Germline V gene sequence: CDR1 SQVTM, CDR2 ANQGSEA. Trimming shortened V by 6 bases and J by 0 bases, and 12 bases separated the two germline ends. This CDR3 has 14 residues. The DNA of the CDR3 is TGCAGCGTGTTCCAGGACCTCTCTGGAAACACCATATATTTT. This encodes CSVFQDLSGNTIYF.

Points on this clonotype: Likely a read error: the CDR3 ends without its conserved phenylalanine or tryptophan. The chain employs TRBV10-2 and TRBJ2-3; D is undetermined. The germline CDR1 and CDR2 sequences are WSHSY and SAAADI. The CDR3 has 15 residues. The CDR3 spells CASCESSVPTDTQYS. Here the CDR3 DNA reads TGCGCCAGCTGTGAGTCGTCGGTTCCCACAGATACGCAGTATTCT.

This clonotype was recorded at least ten times. The chain uses TRBV29-1 and TRBJ2-1; TRBD1 matches 7 bases. Germline-derived CDR1 and CDR2 are SQVTM and ANQGSEA. J lost 5 bases, V lost 4 bases, and 5 bases had no gene match. This CDR3 is built from 13 residues. The CDR3 DNA reads TGCAGCGTTGCAAGGGACAGTGACAATGAGCAGTTCTTC. As protein: CSVARDSDNEQFF.

Concerning this clonotype: Sequence at one end of the junction differs from germline and may be a read error. The chain carries TRBV4-1 and TRBJ2-6; D is undetermined. Germline CDR1 reads MGHRA; CDR2 reads YSYEKL. CDR3 length: 18 amino acids. CDR3 DNA sequence: TGCCCCAGCAGCCAATGGAGCCCCTCGAGGAGTGGGGCCAACGTCCTGACTTTC. This translates into CPSSQWSPSRSGANVLTF.

As concerns this clonotype: It is likely a read error, because the conserved phenylalanine at the end of the CDR3 is missing. The chain joins TRBV29-1 to TRBJ2-4; D possibly uses TRBD1 or TRBD2 (5 bases each). Germline loops: CDR1 SQVTM, CDR2 ANQGSEA. CDR3 length equals 12 residues. V was trimmed by 6 bases and J by 8 bases, leaving 14 bases between them. CDR3 amino acids: CSVRAGSYIQYL. The CDR3 DNA reads TGCAGCGTGCGGGCAGGGTCATACATTCAGTACTTG.